Shown below are 23 T cell receptor beta chains from a single sample sequenced in a study of blood T cell repertoires in COVID-19. Sequencing was performed with immunoSEQ multiplex PCR; in TCRdb, only in-frame clones are kept and a portion is missing. The sample has hundreds of thousands of clones; 85% are singletons. The sequenced sample was PBMCs or T cells enriched from blood (not recorded which). These receptors were obtained from a woman in her 50s with acute COVID-19.

V gene TRBV5-4 combines with J gene TRBJ1-1, with 7 bases matching TRBD1. CDR1 and CDR2 from the germline V gene are SGHNT and YYREEE (reference sequence). This CDR3 region has 15 residues. Trimming at V came to 1 base and at J to 3 bases, leaving 6 bases not matched to a gene. CDR3: CASSLRDSQYTEAFF. The CDR3 nucleotides read TGTGCCAGCAGCTTGAGGGACAGCCAGTACACTGAAGCTTTCTTT. Full variable domain (outside the CDR3, taken from reference TRBV5-4 and TRBJ1-1): ETGVTQSPTHLIKTRGQQVTLRCSSQSGHNTVSWYQQALGQGPQFIFQYYREEENGRGNFPPRFSGLQFPNYSSELNVNALELDDSALYLCASSLRDSQYTEAFFGQGTRLTVV.

This rearrangement joins TRBV18 to TRBJ1-5, with 7 positions matching TRBD1. V was pared by 1 base and J by 9 bases, with 6 bases of the junction left unmatched. CDR3 length: 14 residues. In germline, CDR1 is KGHSH, CDR2 LQKENI. The CDR3 loop reads CASSPRRGDRPQHF. For the CDR3, the DNA is TGTGCCAGCTCACCACGAAGGGGGGACAGGCCCCAGCATTTT.

The rearrangement links TRBV18 to TRBJ1-3, with a tentative D call TRBD1 (6 bases). V was pared by 6 bases and J by 6 bases, with 18 bases between. The CDR3 is made up of 15 amino acids. CDR1 and CDR2 from the germline V gene are KGHSH and LQKENI. The CDR3 spells CASSVRGGVTNTIYF. DNA for the CDR3: TGTGCCAGCTCTGTCCGAGGGGGTGTTACAAACACCATATATTTT.

The rearrangement joins TRBV12-5 to TRBJ2-2, with a weak D call TRBD1 (5 bases). Per the germline V gene, CDR1 is LGHNT and CDR2 is FRNRAP. The CDR3 is 14 residues long. Trimming pared 1 base from V and 3 bases from J, leaving 6 bases between. Here the CDR3 reads CASGLAGHTGELFF. The CDR3 bases are TGTGCTAGTGGTTTGGCAGGGCACACCGGGGAGCTGTTTTTT.

V gene TRBV18 combines with J gene TRBJ1-2; D is ambiguous. The V gene's germline CDR1 is KGHSH and CDR2 LQKENI. The CDR3 is 14 amino acids. The V end lost 3 bases, the J end lost 8 bases, and 16 bases lay between the germline ends. The CDR3 nucleotides are TGTGCCAGCTCACCCGACCCTTTAGCTTCGGGCTACACCTTC. Residues: CASSPDPLASGYTF.

This rearrangement joins TRBV7-6 to TRBJ2-5; 7 positions agree with TRBD2. Germline CDR1 reads SGHVS; CDR2 reads FNYEAQ. The J segment lost 5 bases and the V segment lost 5 bases, leaving 14 bases of the junction unmatched. The CDR3 length is 16 residues. CDR3 sequence (DNA): TGTGCCAGCAGCCCCCCGACTAGCTCAAGGACGGAGACCCAGTACTTC. It yields the protein CASSPPTSSRTETQYF.

The chain employs TRBV5-1 and TRBJ1-1; 8 positions agree with TRBD1. The V segment lost 1 base and the J segment 4 bases; nucleotides outside the gene matches: 6. The CDR3 runs 15 residues. Germline lookup yields CDR1 SGHRS and CDR2 YFSETQ. CDR3 residues: CASSLPGGAGTEAFF. As DNA, the CDR3 is TGCGCCAGCAGCTTGCCAGGGGGCGCGGGCACTGAAGCTTTCTTT.

This chain joins TRBV5-4 and TRBJ2-5; 8 positions agree with TRBD1. The CDR3 runs to 15 residues. V shed 4 bases, J shed 5 bases, and the junction held 10 bases outside the gene matches. Germline CDR1 reads SGHNT; CDR2 reads YYREEE (reference sequence). The CDR3, as DNA: TGTGCCAGCAGCCGCCGTACAGGGGGTTTGGAGACCCAGTACTTC. This codes for CASSRRTGGLETQYF.

This clone was found once. V gene TRBV4-3 combines with J gene TRBJ2-1, with D perhaps matching TRBD1 (6 bases). The V end lost 0 bases, the J end lost 0 bases, and 9 bases lay between the germline ends. The CDR3 runs to 16 residues. Per the germline V gene, CDR1 is LGHNA and CDR2 is YSLEER. DNA for the CDR3: TGCGCCAGCAGCCAAGATAGGGGGAGCTCCTACAATGAGCAGTTCTTC. Residues: CASSQDRGSSYNEQFF.

The chain combines TRBV18 with TRBJ1-1, with 8 bases matching TRBD1. V gave up 3 bases and J gave up 1 base; unmatched junction bases: 4. The germline V gene has CDR1 KGHSH and CDR2 LQKENI. The CDR3 runs to 15 residues. CDR3 sequence (DNA): TGTGCCAGCTCACCCGACAGGGGACAGAACACTGAAGCTTTCTTT. It translates to CASSPDRGQNTEAFF.

This clone was observed a handful of times. V gene TRBV12-5 combines with J gene TRBJ1-1; D is perhaps TRBD1 (5 bases). The CDR3 consists of 13 residues. Trimming took off 0 bases at V and 6 bases at J, with 8 bases between the two ends. CDR1 is LGHNT, CDR2 FRNRAP, per germline. CDR3 coding DNA: TGTGCTAGTGGTTTGGTAAGGACATCTGAAGCTTTCTTT. It specifies CASGLVRTSEAFF.

This rearrangement joins TRBV11-3 to TRBJ2-7, with a tentative D call TRBD2 (5 bases). Deletions cut 5 bases from V and 6 bases from J, with 17 bases between. Per germline, CDR1 SGHNT and CDR2 YENEEA. CDR3 size: 14 residues. The chain's CDR3 is CASSPWTRVGEQYF. CDR3 in DNA: TGTGCCAGCAGCCCCTGGACGCGGGTGGGCGAGCAGTACTTC.

The chain recombines TRBV21-1 with TRBJ1-3; the tabulated D call, TRBD1, remains unverified against the DNA. TRBV21-1 is deemed a pseudogene. The CDR3 has 17 amino acids. The CDR3: CASSKDGTGEAGNTIYF. CDR3 nucleotides: TGTGCCAGCAGCAAAGACGGGACAGGGGAAGCTGGAAACACCATATATTTT.

The chain links TRBV7-3 to TRBJ1-6, with D tentatively TRBD1 (6 bases). Germline CDR1 reads SGHTA; CDR2 reads FQGTGA. CDR3 length: 13 residues. Trimming took off 5 bases at V and 13 bases at J, with 15 bases between the two ends. The CDR3: CASSPGQTLPLHF. CDR3 nucleotide sequence: TGTGCCAGCAGCCCCGGACAGACTCTGCCCCTCCACTTT.

This chain links TRBV23-1 with TRBJ1-4, with D unclear. TRBV23-1 is annotated as an ORF whose role is uncertain. The V end was cut by 3 bases, the J end by 7 bases, with 15 bases between. The length of the CDR3 is 15 residues. In DNA, the CDR3 is TGCGCCAGCAGTCATAGTAGCTTTAGAAGTGAAAAACTGTTTTTT. Its translation is CASSHSSFRSEKLFF.

This sequence joins TRBV5-1 and TRBJ2-1; a weak D match, TRBD1 (6 bases). The germline V and J ends were trimmed by 4 bases and 5 bases, with 13 bases remaining between them. This CDR3 is built from 14 residues. The V gene's germline CDR1 is SGHRS and CDR2 YFSETQ. The CDR3 DNA is TGCGCCAGCAGCATACGACAGGACCACAATGAGCAGTTCTTC. Translated: CASSIRQDHNEQFF.

The chain has TRBV30 and TRBJ1-2; TRBD1 agrees at 9 bases. Germline V gene sequence: CDR1 GTSNPN, CDR2 SVGIG (reference sequence). There are 14 residues in the CDR3. Losses at the gene ends were 3 bases for V and 7 bases for J; bases not matched to a gene: 9. The CDR3 region is CAWRGQGNLRGYTF. The CDR3 coding sequence is TGTGCCTGGAGAGGACAGGGGAATTTACGTGGCTACACCTTC.

In its sample, this clone was seen a few times. V gene TRBV27 combines with J gene TRBJ2-7; 8 bases agree with TRBD1. Germline loops: CDR1 MNHEY, CDR2 SMNVEV (reference sequence). The CDR3 runs 15 residues. After removal of 2 bases from V and 2 bases from J, the junction contained 5 bases not matched to a gene. The CDR3 region is CASSLRTGKPYEQYF. The CDR3 DNA is TGTGCCAGCAGTTTAAGGACAGGGAAACCCTACGAGCAGTACTTC.

The chain links TRBV6-5 to TRBJ1-2; unclear D gene. Deletions cut 11 bases from V and 0 bases from J, with 13 bases between. This CDR3 contains 13 residues. Germline CDR1 reads MNHEY; CDR2 reads SVGAGI. The chain's CDR3 is CAGLREPNYGYTF. In nucleotides, the CDR3 is TGTGCCGGACTTAGGGAGCCTAACTATGGCTACACCTTC.

This chain links TRBV5-8 with TRBJ2-1; 9 bases are a match to TRBD2. The CDR3 covers 15 residues. V lost 4 bases and J lost 4; bases outside the gene matches: 6. Looked up from germline, CDR1 is SGHTS and CDR2 is YDEGEE. CDR3 bases: TGTGCCAGCAGCCCTAGCGGGGCGGCGTACAATGAGCAGTTCTTC. Its translation is CASSPSGAAYNEQFF. The entire variable domain, with the rest obtained from reference TRBV5-8 and TRBJ2-1, is as follows: EAGVTQSPTHLIKTRGQQATLRCSPISGHTSVYWYQQALGLGLQFLLWYDEGEERNRGNFPPRFSGRQFPNYSSELNVNALELEDSALYLCASSPSGAAYNEQFFGPGTRLTVL.

The chain has TRBV10-3 and TRBJ1-2; 7 bases are a match to TRBD1. There are 13 residues in the CDR3. Per germline, CDR1 ENHRY and CDR2 SYGVKD. The V segment lost 8 bases and the J segment 6 bases; nucleotides outside the gene matches: 9. The DNA for the CDR3 is TGTGCCATCGGTTCAGGGGGAACCGATGGCTACACCTTC. Encoded protein: CAIGSGGTDGYTF.

The chain is built from TRBV6-2 or TRBV6-3 and TRBJ1-5; weak D call: TRBD1 (6 bases). The CDR3 spans 15 residues. The germline V gene has CDR1 MNHEY and CDR2 SVGEGT. V shed 4 bases and J shed 4 bases, with 14 bases lying between them. This CDR3 reads CASSSQGGVNQPQHF. CDR3 DNA: TGTGCCAGCAGTTCCCAAGGGGGGGTAAATCAGCCCCAGCATTTT.

This chain connects TRBV3-1 (or the pseudogene TRBV3-2) to TRBJ1-1; 7 bases align to TRBD1. The germline CDR1 and CDR2 sequences are LGHDT and YNNKEL (reference sequence). V shed 0 bases, J shed 8 bases, and the junction held 9 bases outside the gene matches. This CDR3 is built from 15 residues. DNA of the CDR3: TGTGCCAGCAGCCAAGACGGACAGGTTCTAACGGAAGCTTTCTTT. It encodes CASSQDGQVLTEAFF.